Sequencing of this TCR beta chain was carried out in a study of blood T cell repertoires in COVID-19. Sequencing used immunoSEQ multiplex PCR; TCRdb keeps in-frame clones, though not all of them. This table has 75,000 or so clones, 82% appearing once. The CDR3 has 14 residues. V dropped 10 bases and J dropped 3; count of bases not matched to a gene: 7. Germline CDR1 and CDR2: LNHDA and SQIVND (reference sequence). The chain employs TRBV19 and TRBJ2-1, with 9 bases fitting TRBD2. The origin of this receptor is a man in his fifties or sixties with acute or convalescent COVID-19. Sequencing was carried out using peripheral blood. The CDR3 protein is CATGGRAYYNEQFF. CDR3 sequence (DNA): TGTGCCACTGGCGGGAGGGCCTACTACAATGAGCAGTTCTTC.